This T cell receptor beta chain derives from a study of T cell repertoires in cytomegalovirus infection. TCRdb re-analysed the reads in MiXCR, keeping a single row per CDR3 protein. The data contain 900,000 to 950,000 distinct CDR3 sequences, under 40% of them singletons. As concerns this clonotype: Its target is unknown. The junction and the germline gene differ at one end; a read error may be behind it.

Germline V gene sequence: CDR1 DFQATT, CDR2 SNEGSKA (reference sequence). The CDR3 consists of 15 residues. The genes are TRBV20-1 and TRBJ1-1; D perhaps matches TRBD1 (5 bases). The sequences come from cultured CD8+ T cells from PBMCs, collected from culture after CMV antigen stimulation. The receptor comes from a human donor in good health (CMV status not recorded). Some clones in this sample may be carry-over from other donors' samples. The CDR3, as DNA: TGCAGTGCGAGAGAAGCGGGGCAGCTGAACACTGAAGCTTTCTTT. This translates into CSAREAGQLNTEAFF.